Shown below are 28 T cell receptor beta chains from a single sample sequenced in a study of T-cell reconstitution after alpha-beta-depleted transplantation in children. Researchers prepared the TCRbeta library using unique molecular identifiers, the study reports. Using its own MiXCR run on the PCR reads, TCRdb lists one record per CDR3 protein. Of about 870,000 distinct CDR3 sequences in the sample, roughly 16% were seen once. The material sequenced was PBMCs, mostly from graft donor cells, taken 360 days after TCRalphabeta/CD19-depleted stem cell transplant. Receptors originate from a male patient younger than 18 who had a stem cell transplant for acute lymphoblastic leukemia, so the T cells may come from the graft donor.

Ten or more counts support this clonotype. The rearrangement uses TRBV7-6 and TRBJ1-3; D gene uncertain. CDR1 SGHVS and CDR2 FNYEAQ come from the germline V gene. This CDR3 is built from 14 residues. The V end lost 6 bases, the J end lost 0 bases, and 9 bases lay between the germline ends. CDR3 in DNA: TGTGCCAGCAGTCCCGGGTCCTCTGGAAACACCATATATTTT. This sequence encodes CASSPGSSGNTIYF.

J is TRBJ2-7 and V is TRBV7-9; D may be TRBD1 or TRBD2 (5 bases each). Germline values: CDR1 SEHNR, CDR2 FQNEAQ (reference sequence). CDR3 length: 14 amino acids. V was clipped by 5 bases and J by 0 bases, with 11 bases between them. The CDR3 DNA sequence: TGTGCCAGCAGCCACCGGGACCTCTCCTACGAGCAGTACTTC. Amino acid sequence: CASSHRDLSYEQYF.

For this clonotype: Germline and junction disagree at one end, which may indicate a read error. The chain couples TRBV20-1 to TRBJ2-1, with TRBD2 matching 8 bases. The CDR3 has 17 amino acids. The germline V gene encodes CDR1 DFQATT and CDR2 SNEGSKA (reference sequence). This CDR3 reads CCARDGYLAGPYNEQFF. CDR3 in DNA: TGCTGTGCTAGAGATGGGTACCTAGCGGGCCCCTACAATGAGCAGTTCTTC.

This clonotype was seen more than once but under ten times. V usage is TRBV20-1 and J usage is TRBJ2-7; tentative D call: TRBD2 (5 bases). The V and J ends lost 6 bases and 7 bases respectively, with 22 bases between them. Germline CDR1 DFQATT, CDR2 SNEGSKA (reference sequence). The length of the CDR3 is 14 residues. DNA for the CDR3: TGCAGTGCCCGAAGGAGCGGAATCACCACGGAGCAGTACTTC. Translated: CSARRSGITTEQYF.

The chain recombines TRBV6-5 with TRBJ2-1; 7 nucleotides align to TRBD2. In germline, CDR1 is MNHEY, CDR2 SVGAGI. The CDR3 has 17 amino acids. With V trimmed by 2 bases and J by 6 bases, 13 bases remained unmatched. For the CDR3, the DNA is TGTGCCAGCAGTTACGCTGCCAGACTAGCCTACGGCAATGAGCAGTTCTTC. It encodes CASSYAARLAYGNEQFF.

This clonotype was counted ten times or more. The chain carries TRBV24-1 and TRBJ2-3; TRBD1 matches at 8 bases. CDR3 size: 16 residues. From germline, CDR1 is KGHDR and CDR2 SFDVKD. The trim removed 4 bases at V and 2 bases at J, leaving 7 bases unmatched. CDR3 region: CATSDPDRGPTDTQYF. CDR3 bases: TGTGCCACCAGTGACCCCGACAGGGGCCCCACAGATACGCAGTATTTT.

The chain carries TRBV6-2 or TRBV6-3 and TRBJ2-7, with 8 bases identical to TRBD2. The CDR3 sequence is 16 residues long. The V and J ends lost 8 bases and 3 bases, in that order; junction bases with no gene match: 15. CDR1 and CDR2 from the germline V gene are MNHEY and SVGEGT. CDR3 in DNA: TGTGCCAGCGAGAACGACGGACTAGCCCTTTTCTACGAGCAGTACTTC. This codes for CASENDGLALFYEQYF.

The chain uses TRBV12-3 or TRBV12-4 and TRBJ2-7; maybe TRBD1 (5 bases). Trimming took 3 bases from V and 4 from J, leaving 13 bases between them. CDR3 length: 14 residues. CDR3 protein: CASSLQGSMYEQYF. CDR3 DNA: TGTGCCAGCAGTTTGCAGGGCTCGATGTACGAGCAGTACTTC.

This clonotype was observed many times. V gene TRBV5-1 combines with J gene TRBJ2-2; D unresolved. Germline V lookup: CDR1 SGHRS, CDR2 YFSETQ. Between the trimmed V and J ends, which lost 0 bases and 2 bases, there was a span of 8 bases. The CDR3 has 15 residues. This chain's CDR3 is CASSLETRNTGELFF. DNA of the CDR3: TGCGCCAGCAGCTTGGAGACTCGCAACACCGGGGAGCTGTTTTTT.

The V gene is TRBV5-1, the J gene TRBJ2-3; either TRBD1 or TRBD2 may fit D (5 bases each). The CDR3 spans 16 residues. Trimming took 0 bases from V and 2 from J, leaving 13 bases between them. CDR1 and CDR2 (germline): SGHRS, YFSETQ. The CDR3 DNA sequence: TGCGCCAGCAGCTTGGCCTTAAGGGGAGCCACAGATACGCAGTATTTT. Translated, it gives CASSLALRGATDTQYF.

This chain uses TRBV18 with TRBJ2-7; D might be TRBD1 (6 bases). The CDR3 runs 15 residues. V gave up 4 bases and J gave up 4 bases, with 17 bases separating them. The V gene's germline CDR1 is KGHSH and CDR2 LQKENI. The CDR3 nucleotides are TGTGCCAGCTCACAACCGGGCCCTAGGGGGTACGAGCAGTACTTC. It codes for CASSQPGPRGYEQYF. The whole variable domain, filled in from reference TRBV18 and TRBJ2-7, reads NAGVMQNPRHLVRRRGQEARLRCSPMKGHSHVYWYRQLPEEGLKFMVYLQKENIIDESGMPKERFSAEFPKEGPSILRIQQVVRGDSAAYFCASSQPGPRGYEQYFGPGTRLTVT.

This clonotype has at least ten counts. V gene TRBV5-1 combines with J gene TRBJ2-1; D possibly corresponds to TRBD2 (6 bases). CDR1 and CDR2 from the germline V gene are SGHRS and YFSETQ. Between the trimmed V and J ends, which lost 0 bases and 8 bases, there was a span of 15 bases. The CDR3 length is 15 residues. The CDR3 spells CASSLGAGRDDEQFF. The DNA for the CDR3 is TGCGCCAGCAGCTTGGGGGCGGGAAGGGACGATGAGCAGTTCTTC.

This clonotype was counted between two and nine times. The chain combines TRBV12-3 or TRBV12-4 with TRBJ2-1; the D gene could be TRBD1 or TRBD2 (5 bases each). The CDR3 runs 15 residues. Trimming stripped 1 base from V and 8 bases from J, with 15 bases between. DNA of the CDR3: TGTGCCAGCAGTTTAGGGGGGAGACTCTGGGATGAGCAGTTCTTC. Encoded protein: CASSLGGRLWDEQFF.

This clonotype is a singleton in its sample. The chain uses TRBV7-9 and TRBJ2-5; 8 bases agree with TRBD1. The V segment lost 5 bases and the J segment 4 bases; nucleotides outside the gene matches: 12. Germline CDR1 reads SEHNR; CDR2 reads FQNEAQ (reference sequence). The CDR3 totals 16 residues. The CDR3 bases are TGTGCCAGCAGCCGAATCGCAGGGGGCGGGCGAGAGACCCAGTACTTC. It translates to CASSRIAGGGRETQYF. Variable domain in full (rest from reference TRBV7-9 and TRBJ2-5): DTGVSQNPRHKITKRGQNVTFRCDPISEHNRLYWYRQTLGQGPEFLTYFQNEAQLEKSRLLSDRFSAERPKGSFSTLEIQRTEQGDSAMYLCASSRIAGGGRETQYFGPGTRLLVL.

The sample holds a few counts of this clonotype. The V and J genes are TRBV5-1 and TRBJ1-2; D perhaps matches TRBD1 (6 bases). Trimming cost V 1 base and J 8 bases, with 18 bases left between them. From germline, CDR1 is SGHRS and CDR2 YFSETQ. CDR3 length equals 15 residues. The CDR3 protein is CASSLPYGQQFGYTF. The CDR3 DNA sequence: TGCGCCAGCAGCTTGCCTTATGGACAGCAATTCGGCTACACCTTC. Supplemented by reference TRBV5-1 and TRBJ1-2, the full variable domain reads KAGVTQTPRYLIKTRGQQVTLSCSPISGHRSVSWYQQTPGQGLQFLFEYFSETQRNKGNFPGRFSGRQFSNSRSEMNVSTLELGDSALYLCASSLPYGQQFGYTFGSGTRLTVV.

This clonotype occurred a few times. This sequence joins TRBV5-1 and TRBJ2-3, with 13 bases fitting TRBD2. The germline gives CDR1 SGHRS, CDR2 YFSETQ. V dropped 1 base and J dropped 3; count of bases not matched to a gene: 2. This CDR3 contains 16 residues. Here the CDR3 reads CASSLMGLAGTDTQYF. The CDR3 DNA sequence: TGCGCCAGCAGCTTGATGGGACTAGCGGGAACAGATACGCAGTATTTT.

This clonotype was counted a few times. The V gene is TRBV27, the J gene TRBJ2-5; possibly TRBD2 for D (5 bases). The CDR3 covers 13 residues. From germline, CDR1 is MNHEY and CDR2 SMNVEV (reference sequence). Trimming removed 5 bases from V and 4 bases from J, with 11 bases in between. CDR3 nucleotides: TGTGCCAGCAGTCCGACTAATCCAGAGACCCAGTACTTC. Residues: CASSPTNPETQYF.

This clonotype was detected many times. The chain uses TRBV12-3 or TRBV12-4 and TRBJ2-6; perhaps TRBD1 as D (6 bases). V gave up 3 bases and J gave up 0 bases, with 15 bases separating them. The CDR3 totals 18 residues. CDR3 protein: CASSFRRSGVSGANVLTF. In nucleotides, the CDR3 is TGTGCCAGCAGTTTCCGTCGGTCAGGGGTCTCTGGGGCCAACGTCCTGACTTTC.

The chain carries TRBV7-8 and TRBJ1-2; the match to TRBD1 covers 7 bases. This CDR3 comprises 14 residues. V shed 6 bases and J 4 bases; nucleotides not matched to a gene: 8. The V gene's germline CDR1 is SGHVS and CDR2 FQNEAQ. CDR3 DNA sequence: TGTGCCAGCAGACAACCGGGACAGCTCTATGGCTACACCTTC. Amino acid sequence: CASRQPGQLYGYTF.

The chain recombines TRBV29-1 with TRBJ2-5, with 12 bases lining up with TRBD2. Germline V CDR1 and CDR2: SQVTM, ANQGSEA. The CDR3 spans 16 residues. The ends lost 7 bases at V and 5 bases at J; junction bases unmatched: 14. This CDR3 is CSARTSGKGIFETQYF. The DNA of the CDR3 is TGCAGCGCCCGGACTAGCGGGAAGGGAATATTCGAGACCCAGTACTTC. Combining the CDR3 with reference TRBV29-1 and TRBJ2-5 gives the whole variable domain SAVISQKPSRDICQRGTSLTIQCQVDSQVTMMFWYRQQPGQSLTLIATANQGSEATYESGFVIDKFPISRPNLTFSTLTVSNMSPEDSSIYLCSARTSGKGIFETQYFGPGTRLLVL.

This clonotype was counted only a few times. The J gene is TRBJ1-2, the V gene TRBV10-3, with TRBD1 as a possible D gene (6 bases). CDR1 is ENHRY, CDR2 SYGVKD, per germline. CDR3 length equals 14 residues. With 8 bases removed from V and 8 bases from J, the gap between germline ends came to 21 bases. CDR3 loop: CAILDIRGSLGYTF. DNA of the CDR3: TGTGCCATCCTAGATATCAGGGGATCCCTAGGCTACACCTTC.

The chain combines TRBV5-1 with TRBJ2-5, with D perhaps matching TRBD1 (6 bases). The CDR3 contains 15 residues. CDR1 is SGHRS, CDR2 YFSETQ, per germline. V shed 4 bases and J shed 5 bases, with 18 bases lying between them. CDR3 in DNA: TGCGCCAGCAGCGCCCCGACAGGCGCCGACGAGACCCAGTACTTC. Protein: CASSAPTGADETQYF. Supplemented by reference TRBV5-1 and TRBJ2-5, the full variable domain reads KAGVTQTPRYLIKTRGQQVTLSCSPISGHRSVSWYQQTPGQGLQFLFEYFSETQRNKGNFPGRFSGRQFSNSRSEMNVSTLELGDSALYLCASSAPTGADETQYFGPGTRLLVL.

This clonotype was seen more than once but under ten times. The chain is built from TRBV18 and TRBJ2-7; the match to TRBD2 covers 8 bases. The V gene's germline CDR1 is KGHSH and CDR2 LQKENI. Trimming took 3 bases from V and 5 from J; bases not matched to a gene: 12. The CDR3 spans 16 residues. CDR3 bases: TGTGCCAGCTCACCTCTCGGGAGCGGGAGTTACAACGAGCAGTACTTC. Amino acids: CASSPLGSGSYNEQYF.

This clonotype was counted only a few times. The CDR3 DNA reads as TGTGCCACCAATCCGAAGAACCGAGGCAATGAGCAGTTCTTC. Its translation: CATNPKNRGNEQFF. This chain connects TRBV3-1 to TRBJ2-1; no clear D gene. Germline-derived CDR1 and CDR2 are LGHDT and YNNKEL (reference sequence). This CDR3 has 14 amino acids. V lost 10 bases and J lost 6, with 19 bases in between.

In this sample, this clonotype turned up a few times. This chain joins TRBV7-9 and TRBJ1-2; D remains ambiguous. In germline, CDR1 is SEHNR, CDR2 FQNEAQ (reference sequence). Trimming took off 5 bases at V and 10 bases at J, with 17 bases between the two ends. The CDR3 has 13 amino acids. The CDR3 coding sequence is TGTGCCAGCAGCCCACCGGCCTCACTAGCCTACACCTTC. Amino acids: CASSPPASLAYTF.

This chain connects TRBV2 to TRBJ1-2; TRBD1 matches at 9 bases. The J segment lost 4 bases and the V segment lost 5 bases, leaving 5 bases of the junction unmatched. CDR1 and CDR2 from the germline V gene are SNHLY and FYNNEI. This CDR3 is built from 14 residues. CDR3 bases: TGTGCCAGCAGTACTCACAGGGGGCCCTATGGCTACACCTTC. It codes for CASSTHRGPYGYTF.

This clonotype was counted at least ten times. This sequence joins TRBV29-1 and TRBJ2-1; unclear D gene. Germline CDR1 SQVTM, CDR2 ANQGSEA. This CDR3 comprises 14 residues. Between the trimmed V and J ends, which lost 6 bases and 0 bases, there was a span of 12 bases. CDR3 sequence reads: CSVPDWRSYNEQFF. The CDR3 bases are TGCAGCGTCCCCGACTGGCGCTCCTACAATGAGCAGTTCTTC.

CDR3: CASSLRGSGRSRPKDTQYF. In DNA, the CDR3 is TGTGCCAGCAGCTTACGGGGCAGCGGGAGAAGTAGACCCAAGGATACGCAGTATTTT. The chain couples TRBV11-2 to TRBJ2-3; 8 bases match TRBD2. The V gene's germline CDR1 is SGHAT and CDR2 FQNNGV. The CDR3 runs 19 residues. Trimming at V came to 2 bases and at J to 6 bases, leaving 19 bases not matched to a gene.